This passage covers 7 T cell receptor beta chains from one sample sequenced in a study of early T cells in non-severe SARS-CoV-2 infection. One entry per CDR3 protein results from TCRdb running MiXCR on the 5' RACE reads. The data hold under 85,000 distinct CDR3 sequences, with roughly 5.3% observed a single time. This specimen consisted of whole blood, obtained at baseline. The receptors here all came from an adult who was a healthcare worker with PCR-confirmed SARS-CoV-2 infection or an uninfected control (not recorded which).

Concerning this clonotype itself: It may be a read error: a sequence one base away is much more abundant. The rearrangement links TRBV9 to TRBJ2-3, with D perhaps matching TRBD2 (6 bases). Germline V gene data show CDR1 as SGDLS and CDR2 as YYNGEE. The CDR3 loop spans 17 amino acids. Trimming pared 4 bases from V and 4 bases from J, leaving 22 bases between. DNA for the CDR3: TGTGCCAGCAGCATAGCCCCGACAGTACCGGGGGCAGATACGCAGTATTTT. Its translation: CASSIAPTVPGADTQYF.

There are a few counts of this clonotype. J is TRBJ2-2 and V is TRBV11-1; D gene ambiguous. CDR1 and CDR2 from the germline V gene are SGHAT and FQDESV (reference sequence). V was cut by 2 bases and J by 1 base, with 14 bases left in between. This CDR3 comprises 17 residues. The CDR3: CASSLKNAMRNTGELFF. The CDR3 nucleotides are TGTGCCAGCAGCTTAAAGAATGCGATGAGGAACACCGGGGAGCTGTTTTTT.

In this sample, this clonotype turned up many times. The chain recombines TRBV6-6 with TRBJ2-7; D not certain. The CDR3 totals 19 residues. Germline V lookup: CDR1 MNHNY, CDR2 SVGAGI (reference sequence). Trimming pared 2 bases from V and 4 bases from J, leaving 27 bases between. The CDR3 DNA sequence: TGTGCCAGCAGTTACCCTGTACCACGAGGCAATCTCCGCCTTTACGAGCAGTACTTC. It translates to CASSYPVPRGNLRLYEQYF.

This clonotype has ten or more counts. The V call is TRBV5-1, the J call TRBJ2-1, with D tentatively TRBD1 or TRBD2 (5 bases each). Between the trimmed V and J ends, which lost 3 bases and 2 bases, there was a span of 12 bases. Germline V gives CDR1 SGHRS, CDR2 YFSETQ. The CDR3 covers 15 residues. The CDR3 DNA is TGCGCCAGCAGCTCGACCGGGGCCACCTACAATGAGCAGTTCTTC. Translation gives CASSSTGATYNEQFF.

The chain uses TRBV5-1 and TRBJ2-7, with D perhaps TRBD1 or TRBD2 (5 bases each). V dropped 4 bases and J dropped 2 bases, with 13 bases sitting between them. This CDR3 contains 14 residues. Germline CDR1 reads SGHRS; CDR2 reads YFSETQ. The CDR3 region has the DNA TGCGCCAGCAGCCCCAGGCAGGGACCCTACGAGCAGTACTTC. This sequence encodes CASSPRQGPYEQYF.

This chain joins TRBV18 and TRBJ1-6; D possibly corresponds to TRBD1 (5 bases). This CDR3 is built from 15 residues. Germline V gives CDR1 KGHSH, CDR2 LQKENI. V was shortened by 1 base and J by 6 bases, with 10 bases between the two germline ends. The CDR3 spells CASSPRDGVNSPLHF. The CDR3 DNA follows: TGTGCCAGCTCACCACGGGACGGCGTTAATTCACCCCTCCACTTT.

At least ten counts were recorded for this clonotype. This sequence joins TRBV29-1 and TRBJ1-5; TRBD1 matches at 7 bases. Germline V gene lookup returns CDR1 SQVTM and CDR2 ANQGSEA. The ends lost 1 base at V and 3 bases at J; junction bases unmatched: 3. This CDR3 has 14 amino acids. The CDR3 coding sequence is TGCAGCGTTGAAGGGACAGGTTACAATCAGCCCCAGCATTTT. Its protein product is CSVEGTGYNQPQHF.